These 23 T cell receptor beta chains were sequenced from one sample in a study of blood T cell repertoires in COVID-19. Assay: immunoSEQ multiplex PCR; the TCRdb copy retains only in-frame clones and omits some. The repertoire holds fewer than 250,000 clones, with more than 75% as singletons. The source material was PBMCs or T cells enriched from blood (not recorded which). The receptors here all came from a woman aged 45-65 years with acute COVID-19.

The gene calls are TRBV30 and TRBJ2-7, with D unresolved. The CDR3 length is 13 residues. Between the trimmed V and J ends, which lost 3 bases and 3 bases, there was a span of 12 bases. Germline V gene sequence: CDR1 GTSNPN, CDR2 SVGIG (reference sequence). This CDR3 is CAWSSGNVYEQYV. The CDR3 DNA is TGTGCCTGGAGCTCCGGTAATGTCTACGAGCAGTACGTC.

The chain recombines TRBV5-1 with TRBJ1-3, with D possibly matching TRBD1 (6 bases). V dropped 0 bases and J dropped 8 bases, with 9 bases sitting between them. Germline values: CDR1 SGHRS, CDR2 YFSETQ. The CDR3 has 13 amino acids. CDR3 sequence (DNA): TGCGCCAGCAGCTTGGTACCAGGGGACACCATATATTTT. Translation gives CASSLVPGDTIYF.

The chain combines TRBV4-1 with TRBJ1-6, with 8 positions matching TRBD1. CDR1 is MGHRA, CDR2 YSYEKL, per germline. J gave up 7 bases and V 4 bases, and 12 bases lay outside the gene matches. This CDR3 comprises 17 residues. The chain's CDR3 is CASSRGEGTGANSPLHF. Here the CDR3 DNA reads TGCGCCAGCAGCCGGGGAGAGGGGACAGGAGCAAATTCACCCCTCCACTTT.

This rearrangement joins TRBV18 to TRBJ2-5; 8 bases are shared with TRBD2. J lost 5 bases, V lost 1 base, and 6 bases had no gene match. Germline V gene data show CDR1 as KGHSH and CDR2 as LQKENI. The CDR3 loop spans 15 amino acids. CDR3: CASSPQTSAAETQYF. In DNA, the CDR3 is TGTGCCAGCTCACCACAGACTAGCGCAGCGGAGACCCAGTACTTC.

This clone has a single count. The J gene is TRBJ1-1, the V gene TRBV19, with 10 bases matching TRBD1. The trim removed 6 bases at V and 4 bases at J, leaving 5 bases unmatched. Per the germline V gene, CDR1 is LNHDA and CDR2 is SQIVND (reference sequence). This CDR3 comprises 14 residues. This CDR3 is CASRRQGATTEAFF. The CDR3 DNA reads TGTGCCAGTAGGAGACAGGGGGCGACCACTGAAGCTTTCTTT.

The rearrangement joins TRBV15 to TRBJ2-7; 9 bases are a match to TRBD1. The V segment lost 0 bases and the J segment 3 bases; nucleotides outside the gene matches: 6. The germline gives CDR1 LNHNV, CDR2 YYDKDF (reference sequence). The CDR3 consists of 16 residues. CDR3 sequence reads: CATSRERQGGDYEQYV. The CDR3 DNA sequence: TGTGCCACCAGCAGAGAAAGACAGGGGGGCGACTACGAGCAGTACGTC.

The V gene is TRBV6-1, the J gene TRBJ1-1, with TRBD1 matching over 9 bases. The CDR3 is 16 residues long. J lost 1 base, V lost 2 bases, and 5 bases had no gene match. Per germline, CDR1 MNHNS and CDR2 SASEGT. The CDR3 here is CASSEPGQGRNTEAFF. CDR3 DNA: TGTGCCAGCAGTGAACCAGGACAGGGGAGGAACACTGAAGCTTTCTTT.

The J gene is TRBJ1-1, the V gene TRBV7-9; TRBD1 might be the D (6 bases). Germline V gives CDR1 SEHNR, CDR2 FQNEAQ (reference sequence). This CDR3 is built from 15 residues. The ends were cut back, 11 bases at V and 2 bases at J, with 21 bases in the middle. The CDR3 here is CALQATGRRNTEAFF. In DNA form, the CDR3 reads TGTGCCCTCCAGGCGACAGGACGTAGAAACACTGAAGCTTTCTTT.

The J gene is TRBJ2-7, the V gene TRBV7-9; 8 bases map to TRBD1. The CDR3 runs to 14 residues. Looked up from germline, CDR1 is SEHNR and CDR2 is FQNEAQ (reference sequence). V shed 5 bases, J shed 3 bases, and the junction held 6 bases outside the gene matches. The DNA for the CDR3 is TGTGCCAGCAGCCCACCGGACAGGGACTACGAGCAGTACGTC. It codes for CASSPPDRDYEQYV.

The chain joins TRBV7-9 to TRBJ2-2; D not resolved. The CDR3 totals 13 residues. Looked up from germline, CDR1 is SEHNR and CDR2 is FQNEAQ (reference sequence). Trimming left V 5 bases short and J 1 base short, with 5 bases between. CDR3 sequence: CASSPRNTGELFF. The CDR3 coding sequence is TGTGCCAGCAGCCCGAGGAACACCGGGGAGCTGTTTTTT.

There are a few counts of this clone. The rearrangement joins TRBV7-2 to TRBJ2-5; 7 bases are shared with TRBD2. J lost 5 bases, V lost 6 bases, and 3 bases had no gene match. The length of the CDR3 is 12 residues. Germline lookup yields CDR1 SGHTA and CDR2 FQGNSA. The chain's CDR3 is CASRWGGETQYF. DNA of the CDR3: TGTGCCAGCAGATGGGGAGGGGAGACCCAGTACTTC.

The gene calls are TRBV30 and TRBJ1-2; D not resolved. With 5 bases removed from V and 4 bases from J, the gap between germline ends came to 8 bases. Germline V gene lookup returns CDR1 GTSNPN and CDR2 SVGIG (reference sequence). The CDR3 has 11 amino acids. The CDR3 DNA follows: TGTGCCTGGCACGAGATCTATGGCTACACCTTC. Its translation is CAWHEIYGYTF.

This chain connects TRBV6-2 or TRBV6-3 to TRBJ2-7; D may correspond to TRBD1 or TRBD2 (6 bases each). Trimming cost V 6 bases and J 3 bases, with 12 bases left between them. Germline CDR1 is MNHEY and CDR2 is SVGEGT. The CDR3 spans 13 residues. The CDR3 sequence: CASSPGALYEQYV. CDR3 in DNA: TGTGCCAGCAGCCCGGGGGCCCTCTACGAGCAGTACGTC.

The V call is TRBV5-1, the J call TRBJ2-2, with 7 positions matching TRBD2. Germline V gene data show CDR1 as SGHRS and CDR2 as YFSETQ. V dropped 2 bases and J dropped 6; count of bases not matched to a gene: 7. This CDR3 contains 15 residues. The CDR3: CASSFPGGGSGELFF. The CDR3 DNA reads TGCGCCAGCAGCTTCCCGGGGGGAGGTTCCGGGGAGCTGTTTTTT.

V usage is TRBV6-6 and J usage is TRBJ1-5; 7 bases line up with TRBD1. V was pared by 6 bases and J by 7 bases, with 12 bases of the junction left unmatched. Per the germline V gene, CDR1 is MNHNY and CDR2 is SVGAGI (reference sequence). This CDR3 contains 15 residues. Here the CDR3 reads CASSFWDRERQPQHF. The CDR3 nucleotides read TGTGCCAGCAGCTTTTGGGACAGAGAGAGGCAGCCCCAGCATTTT.

In DNA form, the CDR3 reads TGCGCCAGCAGCCAAGCGAGGGATCTCACTGAAGCTTTCTTT. It is translated as CASSQARDLTEAFF. This rearrangement joins TRBV4-1 to TRBJ1-1, with D hard to call. Germline V gives CDR1 MGHRA, CDR2 YSYEKL. The CDR3 totals 14 residues. V was cut by 1 base and J by 4 bases, with 10 bases left in between.

The chain couples TRBV7-9 to TRBJ1-1; D possibly corresponds to TRBD1 (5 bases). Looked up from germline, CDR1 is SEHNR and CDR2 is FQNEAQ (reference sequence). The CDR3 contains 15 residues. V dropped 4 bases and J dropped 1 base, with 13 bases sitting between them. The CDR3 nucleotides are TGTGCCAGCAGCTCGCCCAGGGCTCCGAACACTGAAGCTTTCTTT. This codes for CASSSPRAPNTEAFF.

The chain combines TRBV12-3 or TRBV12-4 with TRBJ1-2; no reliable D call. The CDR3 covers 13 residues. V was shortened by 5 bases and J by 0 bases, with 7 bases between the two germline ends. The CDR3, as DNA: TGTGCCAGCAGTCACGGGACTAACTATGGCTACACCTTC. This encodes CASSHGTNYGYTF.

The chain couples TRBV10-1 to TRBJ1-5; D is unresolved. Germline values: CDR1 WNHNN, CDR2 SYGVQD (reference sequence). The CDR3 sequence is 17 residues long. V was shortened by 0 bases and J by 6 bases, with 18 bases between the two germline ends. Here the CDR3 reads CASSESNPPLGSQPQHF. Written as DNA, the CDR3 is TGCGCCAGCAGTGAGTCTAACCCTCCACTAGGGAGTCAGCCCCAGCATTTT.

The CDR3 loop is CASRPTGGAGEQYV. The CDR3 region has the DNA TGTGCCAGCAGACCGACAGGGGGCGCGGGAGAGCAGTACGTC. The chain joins TRBV5-6 to TRBJ2-7; 10 bases agree with TRBD1. CDR3 length: 14 amino acids. V was clipped by 5 bases and J by 7 bases; unmatched bases: 9. Germline V CDR1 and CDR2: SGHDT, YYEEEE.

This rearrangement joins TRBV6-6 to TRBJ1-5; D is undetermined. Germline V gene lookup returns CDR1 MNHNY and CDR2 SVGAGI (reference sequence). Trimming stripped 0 bases from V and 2 bases from J, with 8 bases between. The CDR3 extends over 15 amino acids. The CDR3 loop reads CASSYSMGGNQPQHF. CDR3 coding DNA: TGTGCCAGCAGTTACTCGATGGGAGGCAATCAGCCCCAGCATTTT.

In this sample, this clone turned up a few times. DNA of the CDR3: TGTGCCAGCAGTCCAACTAGCGGGGAACCCAATGAGCAGTTCTTC. This codes for CASSPTSGEPNEQFF. J is TRBJ2-1 and V is TRBV6-5; 10 nucleotides align to TRBD2. The CDR3 is made up of 15 amino acids. Germline V CDR1 and CDR2: MNHEY, SVGAGI. With 5 bases clipped from V and 6 bases from J, the junction kept 7 bases outside the gene matches.

The gene calls are TRBV4-2 and TRBJ2-5; D is perhaps TRBD1 (6 bases). CDR3 length: 14 residues. V lost 4 bases, J lost 2 bases, and 11 bases lay in between. Germline CDR1 LGHNA, CDR2 YNFKEQ. The CDR3 DNA reads as TGTGCCAGCAGCCCCGGGACACCACAAGAGACCCAGTACTTC. It translates to CASSPGTPQETQYF.